This TCR beta chain was captured in a study of blood T cells in healthy people across ages (dated by TCRdb to about 2015). For the wider study: In model experiments, template switching captured roughly one uniquely barcoded TCR beta cDNA molecule for every two T cells. To track age-related changes in TCR beta repertoire diversity, the study relied on deep sequencing normalized with unique cDNA molecular identifiers. The study analyzed two additional independent replicas of 1 million unique cDNA reads from the same blood draw for two donors, one aged 18 to 29 and one aged 80 or older. Four age groups were formed from the donors: young (average approximately 15 years), middle-aged (around 40), aged (about 62) and long-lived (around 82). The full study reports these points: The long-lived group showed more naive CD4+ T cells, fewer expanded clones and increased TCR diversity than the aged group, suggesting age selection. A strong correlation was found between observed TCR beta diversity and the percentage of naive T cells measured by flow cytometry. Bulk unsorted PBMC profiling prevented conclusive comparison of naive and antigen-experienced compartments. As age increased, observed TCR beta diversity per million T cells dropped in a roughly linear way, and a significant reduction was already evident by age 40. Estimates of total diversity based on one million sequenced T cells were regarded as lower bounds and as underestimates. The CMV infection status of donors was not known, potentially confounding age-related changes in expanded clonotypes.

The library was built by means of 5' RACE. Sequenced using an Illumina HiSeq 2500. A second about 7 to 11 cycle PCR used a sample-barcoded 5' primer and a J-beta primer mix. A template-switch 5' adaptor carrying 12 random nucleotides introduced a unique molecular identifier onto each TCR beta cDNA molecule. Each sample yielded at least 2.5 million CDR3-containing paired-end reads. First-strand cDNA was synthesized from all RNA with the Mint cDNA synthesis kit, primed by a TRBC-specific oligonucleotide. After uracil-DNA glycosylase treatment, a first 18-cycle PCR used universal primers M1SS and BC2_uni_R on all cDNA. The paper's processing steps were these. Normalization of each sample was performed by random selection of 1 million high-quality reads, each carrying a distinct molecular identifier. Reads sharing molecular identifiers were discarded rather than binned into consensus sequences. MiTCR, set to a Q25 quality threshold and the strictest error-elimination algorithm, was used for CDR3 identification, clonotype clustering and error correction. Lower-bound total TCR beta diversity was estimated with a nonparametric unseen species model using Euler transformation. The public sequencing data were trimmed at Q25 with fastp and processed into clonotypes with MiXCR by TCRdb, which kept only in-frame beta chains. Here each entry gathers all rows of one CDR3 protein and keeps the most common genes and DNA. In this record, the V and J calls reflect TCRdb's handling and not the investigators' own analysis. This sample lists over a million distinct CDR3 sequences; under 30% were detected once. 0.75% of the sample belongs to the ten largest clones.

This clonotype was seen a few times. No antigen is known for it. Base qualities are not recorded, but no much larger clone differs from it by a single base. Donors were a few dozen systemically healthy Caucasian individuals from Russia aged roughly 6 to 100 years. Approximately 9.3 milliliters of peripheral blood were drawn from each donor into EDTA-treated Vacutainer tubes. PBMCs were isolated by Ficoll-Paque density-gradient centrifugation, with at least 6.5 million obtained per sample. Total RNA, at least 5 micrograms per sample, was extracted from PBMCs with Trizol reagent. The percentages of naive CD45RAhigh/CD27high T cells were determined by flow cytometry on a PBMC aliquot from every donor. The CDR1 and CDR2 encoded by the germline V gene are SGHVS and FQNEAQ. V and J are truncated by 4 bases and 7 bases respectively, leaving an intervening sequence of 9 bases. Spanning cysteine to phenylalanine, the CDR3 consists of 12 amino acids. The sequence is cut down to CDR3 DNA, 36 bases in frame from base 1.

The same data also went into a second study, on T cells of mothers and their children. Looking at the second paper: Donors were nine systemically healthy Caucasian individuals: three mothers and their six children. cDNA synthesis used all of the extracted RNA, with approximately 1.6 ug of RNA in each 15 ul reaction. In the second PCR, the M1S primer introduced both the sample barcodes and 2-4 random nucleotides. Over 8 million TCR beta CDR3 reads came from each mother, compared with 2.5 million to 3.5 million reads from each child. TCR recombination output is similarly shaped by thymic selection in related and unrelated pairs, with a minor effect exerted by inherited differences. Normalized repertoire overlap in related mother-child pairs was always slightly higher than in unrelated mother-child pairs, but the difference was never significant. Persistent microchimeric T cell clones were not detected, at a sensitivity of approximately 93 clones per million clonotypes. To look for features that set related mother-child pairs apart from unrelated individuals, the researchers ran deep NGS to compare the TCR beta repertoires of mothers and children. The mean age was 40 +/- 4 years for the mothers and roughly 10 +/- 4 years for the children. After adapter ligation with NEBNext reagents, the libraries were sequenced on Illumina HiSeq 2000 with 100+100 nt paired-end reads. To prevent cross-contamination, the mother and child libraries were prepared a month apart and were sequenced in separate runs. Each donor had between 500,000 and 2,000,000 distinct TCR beta clonotypes identified. Naive TCR beta clonotypes were estimated from low-frequency clonotypes matched to each donor's FACS-determined naive share, without sorting.

The sequence was obtained from a girl aged 2 to 9 in good health. The chain employs TRBV7-8 and TRBJ2-3; the D gene assignment is ambiguous. The sample taken for sequencing was blood. The CDR3 protein sequence reads: CASSSHINTQYF. The nucleotides read TGTGCCAGCAGCTCACACATTAATACGCAGTATTTT.